This TCR beta chain was recorded in a study of shared clonotypes between healthy human individuals. Study details: Each donor had three CD4 naive, three CD4 memory, two CD8 naive and one CD8 memory plate. Study results and limitations: When compared with the clonotypes that were shared by all four sorted-subset donors, the non-shared clonotypes turned out to have lower generation probabilities. Clonotype sharing among donors was expected to depend on sequencing depth.

Germline loops: CDR1 MNHEY, CDR2 SMNVEV (reference sequence). The V gene lost 1 base and the J gene lost 3 bases, with 18 bases spanning the gap. The CDR3 runs to 17 residues. This table comes from immunoSEQ multiplex PCR, and its TCRdb copy is limited to in-frame clones, with some not included. This sample yields a few million clones, of which around 93% are seen a single time; about 1.6% belongs to the top ten. CD45RO-negative cells were positively selected for CCR7, leaving out terminally differentiated effector memory CD45RA+ cells. All of the donors resided in Nashville, Tennessee, and each was a Caucasian adult. In the case of this clone: Its antigen is still unknown.

The V and J genes are TRBV27 and TRBJ1-1; D unclear. Material for sequencing was naive CD8+ T cells from PBMCs. This clonotype was sampled from a man between 18 and 35 years old in good health. Some clones in this sample may be carry-over from other donors' samples. The CDR3 spells CASSLLGTTSVDTEAFF. CDR3 bases: TGTGCCAGCAGTTTATTGGGAACCACTTCTGTGGACACTGAAGCTTTCTTT.